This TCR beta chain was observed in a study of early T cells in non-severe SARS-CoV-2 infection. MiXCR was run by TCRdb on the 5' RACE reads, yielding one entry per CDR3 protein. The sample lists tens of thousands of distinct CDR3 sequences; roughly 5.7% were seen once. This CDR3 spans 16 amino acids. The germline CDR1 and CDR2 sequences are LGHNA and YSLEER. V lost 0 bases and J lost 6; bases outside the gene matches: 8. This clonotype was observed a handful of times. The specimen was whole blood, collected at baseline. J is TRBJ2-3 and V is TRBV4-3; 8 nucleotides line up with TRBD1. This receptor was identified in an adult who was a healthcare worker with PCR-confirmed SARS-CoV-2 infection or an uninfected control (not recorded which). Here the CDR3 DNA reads TGCGCCAGCAGCCAAGATCGAACAGGGGGTGTCGATACGCAGTATTTT. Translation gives CASSQDRTGGVDTQYF.